This T cell receptor beta chain was sequenced in a study of T cell repertoires in cytomegalovirus infection. In the study overall: Indications of both CMV infection and matching HLA type were provided by public TCR beta signatures.

This clonotype showed up just a few times. Antigen unknown. Study-level findings and limits: Cumulated frequencies of public TCR beta families served to identify carriers of CMV plus the relevant HLA. HLA-C-restricted CMV-specific TCR beta clonotypes prevailed in the ex vivo response.

TCRdb processed the reads anew with MiXCR; each CDR3 protein has one entry. The sample gives approximately 97,000 distinct CDR3 sequences, more than 15% of which show up once; over 8% is in the top ten. Trimming stripped 3 bases from V and 0 bases from J, with 9 bases between. Per germline, CDR1 SGHRS and CDR2 YFSETQ. CDR3 length equals 15 residues. This sequence was found in a human donor in good health (CMV status not recorded). Some clones in this sample may be carry-over from other donors' samples. The rearrangement joins TRBV5-1 to TRBJ2-2; D unresolved. The sequenced sample consisted of PBMCs. CDR3 in DNA: TGCGCCAGCAGCTACCGGGTCCCGAACACCGGGGAGCTGTTTTTT. It translates to CASSYRVPNTGELFF. The full variable domain, completed using reference TRBV5-1 and TRBJ2-2, is KAGVTQTPRYLIKTRGQQVTLSCSPISGHRSVSWYQQTPGQGLQFLFEYFSETQRNKGNFPGRFSGRQFSNSRSEMNVSTLELGDSALYLCASSYRVPNTGELFFGEGSRLTVL.